This TCR beta chain derives from a study of T-cell reconstitution after alpha-beta-depleted transplantation in children (dated by TCRdb to the mid-2010s). In terms of the full investigation: Using TCR repertoire profiling, the study followed T-cell immune reconstitution in a quantitative way in children after TCRalphabeta/CD19-depleted allogeneic hematopoietic cell transplantation.

V was cut back by 2 bases and J by 0 bases, leaving a gap of 8 bases between them. Looking up the germline V gene yields CDR1 SGHAT and CDR2 FQNNGV. The CDR3 numbers 15 residues from cysteine through phenylalanine. The read is trimmed to its CDR3 DNA, 45 bases read in frame from base 1. Libraries were prepared through PCR. TCRdb shows the sequencer as Illumina HiSeq 2500. To normalize quantification of the TCRbeta repertoire, the TCR libraries were built with molecular barcoding that relied on unique molecular identifiers. TCRdb trimmed public reads at Q25 via fastp, called clones via MiXCR and kept in-frame beta chains. Every entry covers one CDR3 protein and lists the most common genes and DNA from its rows. This sample gives about 400,000 distinct CDR3 sequences in total; more than 10% of them show up just once. Of the sample, around 4.5% falls within the top ten clones. On this clonotype itself: Its antigen is unknown. No much larger clone exists at a distance of one base, and base qualities are not known.

The source of this sequence is a human donor who donated a stem cell graft to a child with Fanconi anemia. The sample consisted of PBMCs, taken from the stem cell graft. The sequence is built from TRBV11-2 and TRBJ1-3; the D gene cannot be resolved reliably. DNA sequence: TGTGCCAGCAGCTTAAGGACGGTCTCTGGAAACACCATATATTTT. It translates as CASSLRTVSGNTIYF.